This TCR beta chain came from a study of regulatory T cells in long-lasting Graves disease. Germline lookup yields CDR1 SGHDT and CDR2 YYEEEE. There are 17 residues in the CDR3. J lost 4 bases, V lost 0 bases, and 7 bases had no gene match. Assembly of TCR beta libraries relied on iRepertoire HTBI primers together with Arm-PCR of CDR3 regions. From the multiplex PCR reads, TCRdb called clonotypes with MiXCR, one entry per CDR3 protein. Of roughly 400,000 distinct CDR3 sequences listed, about a fifth are singletons. With respect to this clonotype: Its antigen is unknown.

Regarding the study as a whole: Peripheral blood alone, not thyroid tissue, underwent study. Persistent patients had more shared public clonotypes (about 2,800) than new patients (about 900). Persistent disease was associated with favored TRBV28 usage and with favored use of TRBJ1-2 and TRBJ2-5. Accuracy may have been reduced by the small sample size.

Time point reported: persistent/refractory GD, antithyroid drugs over 5 years with positive TRAb. The authors made the TCR library using RNA they extracted from PBMCs. V gene TRBV5-6 combines with J gene TRBJ2-2; 9 bases agree with TRBD2. This TCR was sampled from a female donor with Graves disease. Sequenced here: peripheral blood mononuclear cells (PBMCs), sampled when the disease was refractory, from a patient treated with antithyroid drugs. CDR3 sequence (DNA): TGTGCCAGCAGCTTGGAGTTAGCGGGAGATATCACCGGGGAGCTGTTTTTT. This sequence encodes CASSLELAGDITGELFF.